This is a list of T cell receptor beta chains from one sample in a study of cytomegalovirus exposure and HLA in healthy donors. Assay used: immunoSEQ multiplex PCR; TCRdb lists only in-frame clones, some missing. This sample's table has some 72,000 clones. The sequenced sample was PBMCs. The origin of the receptors is a young man in good health and CMV-seronegative. Each CDR3 is given with its conserved first and last residue. A D gene is named only where the DNA matches it firmly.

TRBV5-8	TRBD1	TRBJ2-3	CASSFGTGSTDTQYF	TGTGCCAGCAGCTTCGGGACAGGGAGCACAGATACGCAGTATTTT
TRBV29-1	TRBD1	TRBJ2-3	CSVDRDTDTQYF	TGCAGCGTCGACAGGGACACAGATACGCAGTATTTT
TRBV7-2	-	TRBJ1-2	CASSLAGYYGYTF	TGTGCCAGCAGCTTAGCGGGCTATTATGGCTACACCTTC
TRBV7-6	-	TRBJ2-5	CASSLPGLQETQYF	TGTGCCAGCAGCTTACCAGGGCTCCAAGAGACCCAGTACTTC
TRBV2	-	TRBJ2-5	CASSDVGTNQETQYF	TGTGCCAGCAGTGATGTAGGGACAAACCAAGAGACCCAGTACTTC
TRBV5-1	TRBD1	TRBJ2-5	CASSLLQGAAQETQYF	TGCGCCAGCAGCTTGTTGCAGGGGGCGGCTCAAGAGACCCAGTACTTC
TRBV7-9	-	TRBJ2-1	CASNLGDNEQFF	TGTGCCAGCAACCTAGGGGACAATGAGCAGTTCTTC
TRBV6-6	-	TRBJ2-2	CASRRGGPNTGELFF	TGTGCCAGCAGGAGGGGGGGACCTAACACCGGGGAGCTGTTTTTT
TRBV9	TRBD1	TRBJ1-4	CASSATGVSGEKLFF	TGTGCCAGCAGCGCCACAGGGGTTAGTGGTGAAAAACTGTTTTTT
TRBV7-2	-	TRBJ1-2	CASSFTRGNYGYTF	TGTGCCAGCAGCTTCACCAGGGGAAACTATGGCTACACCTTC
TRBV5-1	TRBD1	TRBJ2-2	CASSLVGGDTGELFF	TGCGCCAGCAGCTTGGTAGGGGGCGACACCGGGGAGCTGTTTTTT
TRBV7-3	-	TRBJ2-5	CASSLEGRSGTQYF	TGTGCCAGCAGCTTAGAGGGCAGGTCGGGGACCCAGTACTTC
TRBV7-2	-	TRBJ1-2	CASSLLIGGVRGYTF	TGTGCCAGCAGCCTCCTAATTGGGGGGGTGAGGGGCTACACCTTC
TRBV19	TRBD1	TRBJ2-5	CASSVTGEETQYF	TGTGCCAGTAGCGTGACAGGGGAAGAGACCCAGTACTTC
TRBV9	-	TRBJ1-6	CASSVVGAMNSPLHF	TGTGCCAGCAGCGTAGTTGGGGCTATGAATTCACCCCTCCACTTT
TRBV13	-	TRBJ2-3	CASSYSSPGETVQYF	TGTGCCAGCAGTTATAGTTCCCCGGGAGAGACCGTGCAGTATTTT
TRBV6-1	-	TRBJ1-6	CASSVGAGGGNSPLHF	TGTGCCAGCAGTGTGGGCGCGGGGGGTGGGAATTCACCCCTCCACTTT
TRBV30	-	TRBJ1-2	CAWSRDYGYTF	TGTGCCTGGAGTCGGGACTATGGCTACACCTTC
TRBV13	TRBD2	TRBJ2-7	CASSPSLTSGGTYEQYF	TGTGCCAGCAGCCCTTCCCTTACTAGCGGGGGTACCTACGAGCAGTACTTC
TRBV5-1	TRBD1	TRBJ1-3	CASSPTGVDTIYF	TGCGCCAGCAGCCCGACAGGGGTGGACACCATATATTTT
TRBV11-1	-	TRBJ2-4	CASSPDRNIQYF	TGTGCCAGCAGTCCGGACAGAAACATTCAGTACTTC
TRBV19	-	TRBJ2-2	CASSIRGTTNTGELFF	TGTGCCAGTAGTATCCGCGGGACCACGAACACCGGGGAGCTGTTTTTT
TRBV4-1	TRBD2	TRBJ2-1	CASRRLLADKAYNEQFF	TGCGCCAGCAGGCGACTTCTAGCGGACAAAGCCTACAATGAGCAGTTCTTC
TRBV5-1	TRBD2	TRBJ2-7	CASSSVAGAYEQYF	TGCGCCAGCAGCTCCGTAGCGGGAGCCTACGAGCAGTACTTC
TRBV5-4	-	TRBJ2-7	CASSSGQFEQYF	TGTGCCAGCAGCTCGGGACAATTCGAGCAGTACTTC
TRBV7-9	-	TRBJ1-4	CASSLVRGVNEKLFF	TGTGCCAGCAGCTTAGTGCGGGGCGTCAATGAAAAACTGTTTTTT
TRBV5-1	TRBD2	TRBJ2-7	CASNRAGGPREQYF	TGCGCCAGCAACAGAGCGGGAGGGCCAAGAGAGCAGTACTTC
TRBV4-1	TRBD1	TRBJ1-1	CASSHPTGGTSEAFF	TGCGCCAGCAGCCACCCGACAGGGGGCACCTCTGAAGCTTTCTTT
TRBV19	-	TRBJ2-7	CASSRGGASYEQYF	TGTGCCAGTAGTAGGGGGGGCGCCTCCTACGAGCAGTACTTC
TRBV10-3	TRBD2	TRBJ2-5	CAISPSGGLQETQYF	TGTGCCATCAGCCCTAGCGGGGGCCTCCAAGAGACCCAGTACTTC
TRBV9	-	TRBJ1-1	CASSVEGGDTEAFF	TGTGCCAGCAGCGTAGAAGGGGGGGACACTGAAGCTTTCTTT
TRBV10-3	TRBD2	TRBJ2-3	CAISESLRSSGSTDTQYF	TGTGCCATCAGTGAGTCCCTGCGTTCTAGCGGAAGCACAGATACGCAGTATTTT
TRBV29-1	TRBD1	TRBJ2-3	CSVDVTGGKGDTQYF	TGCAGCGTTGATGTTACAGGGGGCAAAGGAGATACGCAGTATTTT
TRBV29-1	TRBD1	TRBJ2-2	CSVDRGYHTGELFF	TGCAGCGTGGACAGGGGTTATCACACCGGGGAGCTGTTTTTT
TRBV7-6	TRBD1	TRBJ1-2	CASSFGTAGYTF	TGTGCCAGCAGCTTCGGGACAGCTGGCTACACCTTC
TRBV30	-	TRBJ2-5	CAWSATPETQYF	TGTGCCTGGAGTGCGACACCAGAGACCCAGTACTTC
TRBV7-9	-	TRBJ2-5	CASSLRYAGLQETQYF	TGTGCCAGCAGCTTACGATACGCGGGGCTACAAGAGACCCAGTACTTC
TRBV7-2	-	TRBJ2-7	CASSLQAASYEQYF	TGTGCCAGCAGCTTACAGGCTGCCTCCTACGAGCAGTACTTC
TRBV7-3	TRBD1	TRBJ2-2	CASSLKGRGQGSTGELFF	TGTGCCAGCAGCTTAAAGGGTCGGGGACAGGGGAGTACCGGGGAGCTGTTTTTT
TRBV19	-	TRBJ2-3	CASSIGGAPFF	TGTGCCAGTAGTATAGGTGGGGCCCCCTTTTTT
TRBV30	TRBD1	TRBJ1-2	CAWSVGDRGWGYTF	TGTGCCTGGAGTGTCGGGGACAGGGGCTGGGGCTACACCTTC
TRBV6-5	TRBD1	TRBJ2-7	CASSLDRGYEQYF	TGTGCCAGCAGCCTGGACAGGGGCTACGAGCAGTACTTC
TRBV9	-	TRBJ2-7	CASSPATAEFYEQYF	TGTGCCAGCAGCCCGGCGACGGCGGAGTTCTACGAGCAGTACTTC